This T cell receptor (beta chain) is drawn from a study of blood T cell repertoires in COVID-19 (dated by TCRdb to 2018 to 2021). Describing the broader study: Collaborator samples came from the United States, Italy and Spain and covered acute and convalescent phases of COVID-19. The prospective study material was composed of cDNA or gDNA derived from T cells, B-cell-depleted T cells, or PBMCs. Deeply sampled blood TCRbeta repertoires from subjects exposed to, actively infected with, or recovered from COVID-19 were included in the dataset. The repertoires were released in a freely available public database intended as a resource for research on the immune response to SARS-CoV-2. Samples came from the ongoing ImmuneRACE study (first 160 participants) plus 1,254 subjects from 6 global collaborators. The sample metadata nearly always contained a de-identified subject ID, COVID-19 status, age in years and sex. Where available, HLA class I and class II types were obtained from metadata supplied by the sample provider rather than from assay-based typing.

The CDR3 sequence holds 15 residues, the cysteine and phenylalanine included. Only the CDR3 region is kept as DNA, spanning 45 bases read in frame from base 1. Via the germline V gene (reference sequence), CDR1 is SEHNR and CDR2 FQNEAQ. After removal of 6 bases from V and 8 bases from J, the junction retains 9 bases not matched to a gene. This clone occurred once. There is no known antigen for this receptor. The sample holds no much larger clone one base away, and base qualities are not on file. Each collaborating institution followed its own protocols to collect whole blood in K2EDTA tubes. For TCRbeta analysis, collaborator samples were shipped as frozen whole blood, as isolated PBMCs, or as DNA extracted from either sample type. TCRbeta CDR3 regions were amplified from genomic DNA by means of the immunoSEQ Assay, a bias-controlled multiplex PCR. From the authors' description of their analysis: The number of nucleated cells in each sample was estimated from the amplification of reference gene primers within the assay. Sequence reads were collapsed and filtered to measure the absolute abundance of every unique TCRbeta CDR3 rearrangement. For each sample, productive Simpson clonality was calculated by taking the square root of Simpson's diversity index across productive rearrangements. TCRdb obtained this table from immuneACCESS and retained in-frame rearrangements with V and J assigned. These tables miss some clones; where compared with another copy, unresolved V genes account for less than half of the shortfall, and the remainder is unexplained. The V and J calls and clone size are taken from that table; D and trimming were inferred from the DNA. The sample table lists around 77,000 clones, about 80% of them with a count of one. Roughly 20% of the sample lies in the top ten.

Summary of the overall study and its limitations: The quantity of clinical and demographic metadata differed by source and by participant and was supplied without curation.

In this chain, TRBV7-9 is recombined with TRBJ1-6; a stretch of 8 junction bases matches TRBD1. This sequence was found in a human donor in a cohort sampled during active COVID-19. The specimen was peripheral blood. The DNA is as follows: TGTGCCAGCAGTGAAACAGCGACAGGGGATTCACCCCTCCACTTT. It specifies CASSETATGDSPLHF.